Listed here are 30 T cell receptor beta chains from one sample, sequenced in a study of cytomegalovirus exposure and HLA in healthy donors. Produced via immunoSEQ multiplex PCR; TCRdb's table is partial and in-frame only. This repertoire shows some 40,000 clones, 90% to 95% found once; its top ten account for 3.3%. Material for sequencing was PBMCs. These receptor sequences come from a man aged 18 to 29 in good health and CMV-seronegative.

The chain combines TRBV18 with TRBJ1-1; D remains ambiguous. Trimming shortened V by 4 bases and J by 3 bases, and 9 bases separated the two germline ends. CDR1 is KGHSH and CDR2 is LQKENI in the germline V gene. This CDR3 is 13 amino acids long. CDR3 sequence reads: CASSQLRDTEAFF. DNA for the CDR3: TGTGCCAGCTCACAACTGCGGGACACTGAAGCTTTCTTT.

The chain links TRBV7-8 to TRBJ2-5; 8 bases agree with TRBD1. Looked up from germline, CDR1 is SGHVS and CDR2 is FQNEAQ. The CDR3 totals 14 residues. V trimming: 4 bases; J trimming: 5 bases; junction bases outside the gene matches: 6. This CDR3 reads CASSSQGATETQYF. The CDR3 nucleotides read TGTGCCAGCAGCTCGCAGGGGGCGACGGAGACCCAGTACTTC.

The CDR3 nucleotides are TGTGCCAGCACCCCTACCCCCAATGAGCAGTTCTTC. Translation: CASTPTPNEQFF. The chain links TRBV2 to TRBJ2-1; D unclear. V gave up 7 bases and J gave up 6 bases, with 10 bases separating them. The CDR3 sequence is 12 residues long. Germline CDR1 SNHLY, CDR2 FYNNEI.

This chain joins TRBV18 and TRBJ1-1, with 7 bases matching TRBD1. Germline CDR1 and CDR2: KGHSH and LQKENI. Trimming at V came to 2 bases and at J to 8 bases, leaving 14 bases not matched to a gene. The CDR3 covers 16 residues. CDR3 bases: TGTGCCAGCTCACCAGCTCACCTTCAAACAGGGGCGGAAGCTTTCTTT. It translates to CASSPAHLQTGAEAFF. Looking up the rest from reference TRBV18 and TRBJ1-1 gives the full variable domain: NAGVMQNPRHLVRRRGQEARLRCSPMKGHSHVYWYRQLPEEGLKFMVYLQKENIIDESGMPKERFSAEFPKEGPSILRIQQVVRGDSAAYFCASSPAHLQTGAEAFFGQGTRLTVV.

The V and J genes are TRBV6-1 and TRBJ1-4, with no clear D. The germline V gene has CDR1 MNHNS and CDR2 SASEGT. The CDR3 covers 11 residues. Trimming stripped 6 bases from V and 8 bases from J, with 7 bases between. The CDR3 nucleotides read TGTGCCAGCAGGGCGGGGGAAAAACTGTTTTTT. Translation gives CASRAGEKLFF.

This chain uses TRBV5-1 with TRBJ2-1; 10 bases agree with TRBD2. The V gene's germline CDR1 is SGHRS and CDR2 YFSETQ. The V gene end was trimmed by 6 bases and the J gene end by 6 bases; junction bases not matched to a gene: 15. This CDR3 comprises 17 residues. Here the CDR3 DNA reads TGCGCCAGCAATCCAGGCGGAGCGGGAGGGCCGGCCAATGAGCAGTTCTTC. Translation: CASNPGGAGGPANEQFF.

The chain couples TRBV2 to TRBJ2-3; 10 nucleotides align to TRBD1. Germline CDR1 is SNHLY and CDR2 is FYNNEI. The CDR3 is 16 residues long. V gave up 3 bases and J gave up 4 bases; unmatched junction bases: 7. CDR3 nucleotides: TGTGCCAGCAGTGATTTGGGACAGGGGAGAGCAGATACGCAGTATTTT. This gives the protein CASSDLGQGRADTQYF.

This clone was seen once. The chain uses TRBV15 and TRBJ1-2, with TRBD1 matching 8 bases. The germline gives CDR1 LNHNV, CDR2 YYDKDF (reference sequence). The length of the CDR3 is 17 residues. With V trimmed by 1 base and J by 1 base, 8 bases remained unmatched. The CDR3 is CATSRVAGGVGNYGYTF. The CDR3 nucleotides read TGTGCCACCAGCAGAGTCGCAGGGGGCGTCGGTAACTATGGCTACACCTTC.

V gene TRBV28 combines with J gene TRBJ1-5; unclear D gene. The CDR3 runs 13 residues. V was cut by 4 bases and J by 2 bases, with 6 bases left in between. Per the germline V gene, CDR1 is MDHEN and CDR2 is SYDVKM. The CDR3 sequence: CASSWRGNQPQHF. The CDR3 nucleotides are TGTGCCAGCAGTTGGCGGGGCAATCAGCCCCAGCATTTT.

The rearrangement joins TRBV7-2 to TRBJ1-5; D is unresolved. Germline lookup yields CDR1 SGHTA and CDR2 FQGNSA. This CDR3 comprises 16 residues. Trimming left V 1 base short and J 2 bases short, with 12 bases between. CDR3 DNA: TGTGCCAGCAGCTTAGTTTCGGGTTCGGGCAATCAGCCCCAGCATTTT. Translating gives CASSLVSGSGNQPQHF.

Written as DNA, the CDR3 is TGTGCCAGCAGCACGCCAAGGGACAGCCAAGAGACCCAGTACTTC. Translating gives CASSTPRDSQETQYF. The chain has TRBV27 and TRBJ2-5, with TRBD1 matching over 7 bases. The trim removed 6 bases at V and 1 base at J, leaving 8 bases unmatched. Germline V gives CDR1 MNHEY, CDR2 SMNVEV (reference sequence). CDR3 length equals 15 residues.

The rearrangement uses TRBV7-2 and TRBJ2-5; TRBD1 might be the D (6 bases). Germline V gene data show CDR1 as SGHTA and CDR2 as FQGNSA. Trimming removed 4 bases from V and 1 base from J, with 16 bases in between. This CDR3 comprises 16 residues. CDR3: CASSSNGGQIQETQYF. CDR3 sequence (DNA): TGTGCCAGCAGCTCCAACGGCGGACAGATCCAAGAGACCCAGTACTTC. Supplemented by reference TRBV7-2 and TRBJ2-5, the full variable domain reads GAGVSQSPSNKVTEKGKDVELRCDPISGHTALYWYRQSLGQGLEFLIYFQGNSAPDKSGLPSDRFSAERTGGSVSTLTIQRTQQEDSAVYLCASSSNGGQIQETQYFGPGTRLLVL.

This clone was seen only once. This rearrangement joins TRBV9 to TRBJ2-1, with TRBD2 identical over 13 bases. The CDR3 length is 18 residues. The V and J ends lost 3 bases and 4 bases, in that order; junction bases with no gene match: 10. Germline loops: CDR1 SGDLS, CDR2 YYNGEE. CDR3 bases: TGTGCCAGCAGCGCCCGACTAGCGGGAGGAAAGAGGTACAATGAGCAGTTCTTC. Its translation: CASSARLAGGKRYNEQFF.

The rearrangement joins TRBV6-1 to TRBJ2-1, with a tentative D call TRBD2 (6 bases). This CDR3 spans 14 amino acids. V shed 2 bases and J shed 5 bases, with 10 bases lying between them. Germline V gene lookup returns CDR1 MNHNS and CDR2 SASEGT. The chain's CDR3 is CASSEPGGDNEQFF. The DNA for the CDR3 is TGTGCCAGCAGTGAACCTGGCGGGGACAATGAGCAGTTCTTC.

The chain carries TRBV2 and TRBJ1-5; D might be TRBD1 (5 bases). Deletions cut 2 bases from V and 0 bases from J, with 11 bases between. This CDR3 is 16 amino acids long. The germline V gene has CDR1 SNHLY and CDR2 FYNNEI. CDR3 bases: TGTGCCAGCAGTGAACGGGACTTTCTTAGCAATCAGCCCCAGCATTTT. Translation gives CASSERDFLSNQPQHF.

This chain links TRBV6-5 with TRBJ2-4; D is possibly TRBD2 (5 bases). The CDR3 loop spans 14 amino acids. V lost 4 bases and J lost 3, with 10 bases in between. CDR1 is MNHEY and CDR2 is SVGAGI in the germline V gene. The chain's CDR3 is CASSWGAHKNIQYF. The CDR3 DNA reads TGTGCCAGCAGTTGGGGAGCGCACAAAAACATTCAGTACTTC.

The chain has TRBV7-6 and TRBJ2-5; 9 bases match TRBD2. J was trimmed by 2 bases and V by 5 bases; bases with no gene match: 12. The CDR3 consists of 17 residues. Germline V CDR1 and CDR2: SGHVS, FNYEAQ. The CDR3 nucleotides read TGTGCCAGCAGCAACAGCCTAGCGGGACAACCACAAGAGACCCAGTACTTC. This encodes CASSNSLAGQPQETQYF.

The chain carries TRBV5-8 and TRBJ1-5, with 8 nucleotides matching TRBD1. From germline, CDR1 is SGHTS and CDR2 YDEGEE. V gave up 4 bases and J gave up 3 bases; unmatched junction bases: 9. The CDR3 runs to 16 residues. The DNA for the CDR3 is TGTGCCAGCAGCCTGGGGGACAGGAGTTTCAATCAGCCCCAGCATTTT. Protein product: CASSLGDRSFNQPQHF.

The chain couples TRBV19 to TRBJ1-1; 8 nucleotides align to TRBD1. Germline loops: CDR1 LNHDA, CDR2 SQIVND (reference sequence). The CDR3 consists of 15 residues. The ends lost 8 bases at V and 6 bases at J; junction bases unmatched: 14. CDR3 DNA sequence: TGTGCCAGTGGGGGCCAAGCAGGGGGCCCCGCTGAAGCTTTCTTT. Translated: CASGGQAGGPAEAFF.

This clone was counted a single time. CDR3 coding DNA: TGTGCCAGCAGCATGACGACGGTCGGGGAGTCCTATGGCTACACCTTC. It translates to CASSMTTVGESYGYTF. The chain joins TRBV7-9 to TRBJ1-2; no clear D gene. The V gene's germline CDR1 is SEHNR and CDR2 FQNEAQ (reference sequence). Trimming pared 5 bases from V and 4 bases from J, leaving 20 bases between. This CDR3 contains 16 residues.

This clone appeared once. For the CDR3, the DNA is TGTGCCAGCAGCCAAGATCGGGTCCAGGGCCTCTATGGCTACACCTTC. Its protein product is CASSQDRVQGLYGYTF. The chain joins TRBV4-2 to TRBJ1-2, with a possible D match to TRBD1 (5 bases). CDR1 and CDR2 (germline): LGHNA, YNFKEQ. V was clipped by 0 bases and J by 4 bases, with 15 bases between them. There are 16 residues in the CDR3.

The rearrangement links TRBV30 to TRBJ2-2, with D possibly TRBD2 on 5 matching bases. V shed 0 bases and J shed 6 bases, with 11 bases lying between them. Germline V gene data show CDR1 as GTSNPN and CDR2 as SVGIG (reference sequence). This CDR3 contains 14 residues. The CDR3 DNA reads TGTGCCTGGAGTGTAGACATAGCGTCCGGGGAGCTGTTTTTT. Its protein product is CAWSVDIASGELFF.

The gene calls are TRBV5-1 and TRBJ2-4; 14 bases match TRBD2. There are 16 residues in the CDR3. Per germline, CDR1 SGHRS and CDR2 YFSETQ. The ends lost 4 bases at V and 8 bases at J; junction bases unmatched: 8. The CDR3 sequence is CASSPGLAGDLYIQYF. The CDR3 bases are TGCGCCAGCAGCCCGGGACTAGCGGGAGATTTATACATTCAGTACTTC. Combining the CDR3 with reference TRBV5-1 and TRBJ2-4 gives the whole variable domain KAGVTQTPRYLIKTRGQQVTLSCSPISGHRSVSWYQQTPGQGLQFLFEYFSETQRNKGNFPGRFSGRQFSNSRSEMNVSTLELGDSALYLCASSPGLAGDLYIQYFGAGTRLSVL.

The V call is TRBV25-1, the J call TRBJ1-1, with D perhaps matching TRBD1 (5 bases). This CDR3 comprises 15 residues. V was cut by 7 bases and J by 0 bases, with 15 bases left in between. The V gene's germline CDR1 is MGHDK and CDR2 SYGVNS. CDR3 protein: CASTGVGGLNTEAFF. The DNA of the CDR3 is TGTGCCAGCACTGGAGTGGGGGGTTTGAACACTGAAGCTTTCTTT.

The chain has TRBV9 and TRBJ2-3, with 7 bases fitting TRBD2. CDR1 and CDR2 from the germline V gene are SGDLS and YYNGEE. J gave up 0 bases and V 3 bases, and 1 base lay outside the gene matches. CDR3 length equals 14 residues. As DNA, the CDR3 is TGTGCCAGCAGCGGGCGGGGGAGCACAGATACGCAGTATTTT. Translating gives CASSGRGSTDTQYF.

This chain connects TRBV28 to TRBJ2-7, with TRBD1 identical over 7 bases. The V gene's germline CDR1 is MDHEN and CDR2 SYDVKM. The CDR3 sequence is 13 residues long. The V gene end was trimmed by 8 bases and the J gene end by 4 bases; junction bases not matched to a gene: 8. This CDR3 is CASRLGGQYEQYF. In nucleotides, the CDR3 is TGTGCCAGCCGCCTAGGGGGCCAATACGAGCAGTACTTC.

The DNA for the CDR3 is TGTGCCAGCAGTGAAGCGGGCCCGGGACTAGCGGGGGGAACCGAGCAGTACTTC. Translating gives CASSEAGPGLAGGTEQYF. The gene calls are TRBV2 and TRBJ2-7; 15 bases line up with TRBD2. This CDR3 region has 18 residues. The V gene end was trimmed by 0 bases and the J gene end by 6 bases; junction bases not matched to a gene: 9. The germline V gene encodes CDR1 SNHLY and CDR2 FYNNEI.

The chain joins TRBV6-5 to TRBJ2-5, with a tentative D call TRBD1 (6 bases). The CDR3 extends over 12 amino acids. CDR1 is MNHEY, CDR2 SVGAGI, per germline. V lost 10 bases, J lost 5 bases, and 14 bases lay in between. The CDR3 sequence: CATKQGYETQYF. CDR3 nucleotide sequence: TGTGCCACCAAACAGGGCTACGAGACCCAGTACTTC.

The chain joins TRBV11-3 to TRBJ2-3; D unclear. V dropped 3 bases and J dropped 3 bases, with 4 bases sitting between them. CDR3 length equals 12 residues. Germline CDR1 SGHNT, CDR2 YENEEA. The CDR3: CASSFGTDTQYF. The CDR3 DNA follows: TGTGCCAGCAGCTTCGGTACAGATACGCAGTATTTT.

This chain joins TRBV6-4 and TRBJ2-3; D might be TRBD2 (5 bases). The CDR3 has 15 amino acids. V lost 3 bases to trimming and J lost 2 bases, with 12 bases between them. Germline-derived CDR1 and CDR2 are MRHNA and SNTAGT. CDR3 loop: CASSEKRGDTDTQYF. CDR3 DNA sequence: TGTGCCAGCAGTGAAAAACGGGGTGACACAGATACGCAGTATTTT.